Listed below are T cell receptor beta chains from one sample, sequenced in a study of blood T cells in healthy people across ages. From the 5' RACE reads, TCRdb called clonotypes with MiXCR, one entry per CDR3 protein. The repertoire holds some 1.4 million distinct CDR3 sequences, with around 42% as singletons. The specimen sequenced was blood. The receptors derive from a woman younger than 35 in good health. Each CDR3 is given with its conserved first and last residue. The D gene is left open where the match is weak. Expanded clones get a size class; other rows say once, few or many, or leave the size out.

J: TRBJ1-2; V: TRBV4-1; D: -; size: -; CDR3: CASSQSGQGEWSNGYTF; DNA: TGCGCCAGCAGCCAATCTGGGCAGGGAGAATGGAGTAATGGCTACACCTTC
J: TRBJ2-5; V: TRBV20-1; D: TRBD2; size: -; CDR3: CSARDGSSGRGGERETQYF; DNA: TGCAGTGCTAGAGATGGGTCTAGCGGGAGGGGTGGTGAACGAGAGACCCAGTACTTC
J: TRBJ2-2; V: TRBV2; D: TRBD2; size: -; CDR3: CASTFSGGNTGELFF; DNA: TGTGCCAGCACCTTTAGCGGGGGGAACACCGGGGAGCTGTTTTTT
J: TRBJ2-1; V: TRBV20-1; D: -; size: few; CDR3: CSASFGKGKFF; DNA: TGCAGTGCTAGTTTCGGGAAGGGAAAGTTCTTC
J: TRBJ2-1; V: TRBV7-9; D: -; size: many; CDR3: CASSTRLNSYNEQFF; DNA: TGTGCCAGCAGCACCCGACTGAACTCCTACAATGAGCAGTTCTTC
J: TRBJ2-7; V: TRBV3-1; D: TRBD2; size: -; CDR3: CASSPIGGGSSYEQYF; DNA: TGTGCCAGCAGCCCAATCGGGGGGGGGAGCTCCTACGAGCAGTACTTC
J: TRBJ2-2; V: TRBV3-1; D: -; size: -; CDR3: CASSQGGLLNTGELFF; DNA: TGTGCCAGCAGCCAAGGGGGACTTCTGAACACCGGGGAGCTGTTTTTT
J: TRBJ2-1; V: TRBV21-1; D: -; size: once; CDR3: CASWASGVGPSYNEQFF; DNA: TGTGCCAGCTGGGCTAGCGGGGTGGGTCCCTCCTACAATGAGCAGTTCTTC
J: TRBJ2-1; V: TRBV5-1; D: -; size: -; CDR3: CASSLGGTLEGNEQFF; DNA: TGCGCCAGCAGCTTGGGCGGGACCCTCGAGGGCAATGAGCAGTTCTTC
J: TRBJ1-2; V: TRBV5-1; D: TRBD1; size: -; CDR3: CASSLGSGQGYGYTF; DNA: TGCGCCAGCAGCTTGGGTTCGGGACAGGGTTATGGCTACACCTTC
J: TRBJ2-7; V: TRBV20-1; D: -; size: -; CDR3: CSARDVALATEQYF; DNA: TGCAGTGCTAGAGATGTCGCCCTTGCAACCGAGCAGTACTTC
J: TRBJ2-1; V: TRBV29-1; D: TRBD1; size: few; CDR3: CSFEDRGLGEQFF; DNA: TGCAGCTTTGAAGACAGGGGGCTAGGCGAGCAGTTCTTC
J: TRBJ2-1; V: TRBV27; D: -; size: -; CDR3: CAGSLGPNPYNEQFF; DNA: TGTGCCGGCAGTCTTGGTCCGAATCCCTACAATGAGCAGTTCTTC
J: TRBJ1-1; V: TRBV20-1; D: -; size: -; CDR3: CSTDLGTNLVNTEAFF; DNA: TGCAGTACAGACCTTGGGACCAATCTCGTGAACACTGAAGCTTTCTTT
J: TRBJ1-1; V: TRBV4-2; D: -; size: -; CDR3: CASSQDGGMNTEAFF; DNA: TGTGCCAGCAGCCAAGATGGCGGTATGAACACTGAAGCTTTCTTT
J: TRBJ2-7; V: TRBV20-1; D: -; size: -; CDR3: CSAHVRNSYEQYF; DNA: TGCAGTGCTCACGTCCGAAACTCCTACGAGCAGTACTTC
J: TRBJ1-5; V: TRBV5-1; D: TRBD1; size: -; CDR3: CASRSGTGGGQPQHF; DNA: TGCGCCAGCAGATCCGGGACAGGGGGCGGACAGCCCCAGCATTTT
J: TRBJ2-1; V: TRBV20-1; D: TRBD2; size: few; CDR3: CSARGLAGHGNEQFF; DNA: TGCAGTGCTAGAGGCCTAGCGGGACATGGGAATGAGCAGTTCTTC
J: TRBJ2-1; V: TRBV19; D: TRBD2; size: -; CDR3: CASSILAGQGGPYNEQFF; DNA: TGTGCCAGTAGTATCCTAGCGGGCCAAGGCGGACCCTACAATGAGCAGTTCTTC
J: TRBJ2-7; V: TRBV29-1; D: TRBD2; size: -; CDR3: CSVSALTSGVGEQYF; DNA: TGCAGCGTTTCGGCCCTAACTAGCGGAGTTGGGGAGCAGTACTTC
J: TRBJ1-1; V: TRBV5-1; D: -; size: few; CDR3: CASSLMIQGAEAFF; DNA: TGCGCCAGCAGCTTGATGATACAGGGCGCTGAAGCTTTCTTT
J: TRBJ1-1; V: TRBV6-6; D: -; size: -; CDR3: CASSYSGYNAEAFF; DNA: TGTGCCAGCAGTTACTCAGGGTATAATGCTGAAGCTTTCTTT
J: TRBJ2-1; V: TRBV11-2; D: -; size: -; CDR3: CASDAAGNEQFF; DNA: TGTGCCAGCGACGCTGCCGGCAATGAGCAGTTCTTC
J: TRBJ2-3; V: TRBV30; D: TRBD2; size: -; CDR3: CAWTPGLAGGPDTQYF; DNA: TGTGCCTGGACTCCGGGACTAGCGGGAGGCCCAGATACGCAGTATTTT
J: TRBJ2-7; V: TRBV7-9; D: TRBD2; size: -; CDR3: CASSWGLAGTSYEQYF; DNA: TGTGCCAGCAGCTGGGGACTAGCGGGAACCTCCTACGAGCAGTACTTC